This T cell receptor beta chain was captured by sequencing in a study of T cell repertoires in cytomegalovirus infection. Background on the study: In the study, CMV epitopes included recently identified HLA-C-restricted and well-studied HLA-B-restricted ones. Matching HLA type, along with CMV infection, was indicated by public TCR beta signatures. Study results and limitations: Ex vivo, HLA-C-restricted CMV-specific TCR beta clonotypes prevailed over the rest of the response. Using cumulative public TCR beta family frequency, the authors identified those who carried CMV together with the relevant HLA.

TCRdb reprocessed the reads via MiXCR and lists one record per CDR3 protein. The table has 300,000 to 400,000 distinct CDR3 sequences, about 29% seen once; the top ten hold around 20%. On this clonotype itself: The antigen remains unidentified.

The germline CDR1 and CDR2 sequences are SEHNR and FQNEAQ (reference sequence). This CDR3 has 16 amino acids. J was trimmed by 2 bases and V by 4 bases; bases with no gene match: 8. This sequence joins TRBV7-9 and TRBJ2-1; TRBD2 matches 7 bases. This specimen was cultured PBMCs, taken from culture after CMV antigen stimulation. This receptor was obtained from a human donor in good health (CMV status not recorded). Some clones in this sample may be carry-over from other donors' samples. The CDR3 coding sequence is TGTGCCAGCAGCTCGGTGGGGGGGGACCCCTACAATGAGCAGTTCTTC. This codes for CASSSVGGDPYNEQFF.